The entry below describes one TCR beta chain. As yet, its antigen is unknown. The CDR3 contains 15 residues. Germline V CDR1 and CDR2: SGDLS, YYNGEE. This sample was taken from a study of T cells expressing NK-cell markers. On the study more broadly: Among the eight sequenced donors, seven tested HCMV-seropositive and one tested seronegative. General study results and limits: Of the CD8+ T cell pool in about 6 donors, roughly 1.0-8% was accounted for by dominant NKG2C+ clonotypes.

TCRdb re-called the 5' RACE reads and catalogs CDR3 proteins one per entry, DNA excluded. This sample's table reports about 400,000 distinct CDR3 sequences. The sequence derives from a woman in her 50s in good health. V usage is TRBV9 and J usage is TRBJ2-5; TCRdb indicates TRBD2, and absent DNA this call remains unverified. Specimen: blood T cells: a sorted CD56 or NKG2C T cell subset, CD4+ or CD8+ T cells, or bulk PBMC T cells (not recorded which). The CDR3 protein is CASSGEAVLQETQYF. Using reference TRBV9 and TRBJ2-5 for the parts outside the CDR3, the full variable domain is DSGVTQTPKHLITATGQRVTLRCSPRSGDLSVYWYQQSLDQGLQFLIQYYNGEERAKGNILERFSAQQFPDLHSELNLSSLELGDSALYFCASSGEAVLQETQYFGPGTRLLVL.